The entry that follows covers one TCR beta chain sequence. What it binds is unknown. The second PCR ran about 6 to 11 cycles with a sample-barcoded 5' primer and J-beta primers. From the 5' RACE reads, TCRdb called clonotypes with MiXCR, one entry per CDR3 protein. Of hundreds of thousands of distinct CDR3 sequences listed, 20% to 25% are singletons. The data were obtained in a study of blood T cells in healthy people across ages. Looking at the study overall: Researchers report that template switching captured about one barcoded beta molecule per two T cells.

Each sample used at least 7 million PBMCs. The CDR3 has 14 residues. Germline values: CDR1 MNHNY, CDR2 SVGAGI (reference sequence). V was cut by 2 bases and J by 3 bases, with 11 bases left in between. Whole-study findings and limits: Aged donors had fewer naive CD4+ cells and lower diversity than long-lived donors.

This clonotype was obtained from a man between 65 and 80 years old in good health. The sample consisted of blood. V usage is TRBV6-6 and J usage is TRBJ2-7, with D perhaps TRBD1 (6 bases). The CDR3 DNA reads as TGTGCCAGCAGTTACAATCTGGGACACTACGAGCAGTACTTC. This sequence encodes CASSYNLGHYEQYF.